This TCR beta chain was identified in a study of regulatory T cells in long-lasting Graves disease. Study background: Over 5 years of antithyroid drugs with positive TSH receptor antibodies was taken to mean persistent Graves' disease. Findings of the study overall: Persistent disease exhibited a predilection for TRBV28, TRBJ1-2 and TRBJ2-5.

Details on this clonotype: Its antigen is still unknown.

CDR1 and CDR2 (germline): SGHAT, FQNNGV. The CDR3 loop spans 14 amino acids. V lost 0 bases and J 9 bases, leaving 12 bases between the germline ends. Noted time point: persistent/refractory GD, antithyroid drugs over 5 years with positive TRAb. Construction of the TCR library relied on RNA isolated from PBMCs. CDR3-region Arm-PCR and iRepertoire HTBI primers produced the TCR beta libraries. TCRdb fed the multiplex PCR reads into MiXCR, producing one record per CDR3 protein. The table has hundreds of thousands of distinct CDR3 sequences, 20% seen once. The chain employs TRBV11-2 and TRBJ2-1; D possibly corresponds to TRBD1 (5 bases). This clonotype was obtained from a female donor with Graves disease. The input for sequencing was peripheral blood mononuclear cells (PBMCs), taken when the disease was refractory, from a patient treated with antithyroid drugs. The CDR3 spells CASSLDRVRPEQFF. The CDR3 DNA reads as TGTGCCAGCAGCTTAGACAGGGTTAGGCCTGAGCAGTTCTTC.